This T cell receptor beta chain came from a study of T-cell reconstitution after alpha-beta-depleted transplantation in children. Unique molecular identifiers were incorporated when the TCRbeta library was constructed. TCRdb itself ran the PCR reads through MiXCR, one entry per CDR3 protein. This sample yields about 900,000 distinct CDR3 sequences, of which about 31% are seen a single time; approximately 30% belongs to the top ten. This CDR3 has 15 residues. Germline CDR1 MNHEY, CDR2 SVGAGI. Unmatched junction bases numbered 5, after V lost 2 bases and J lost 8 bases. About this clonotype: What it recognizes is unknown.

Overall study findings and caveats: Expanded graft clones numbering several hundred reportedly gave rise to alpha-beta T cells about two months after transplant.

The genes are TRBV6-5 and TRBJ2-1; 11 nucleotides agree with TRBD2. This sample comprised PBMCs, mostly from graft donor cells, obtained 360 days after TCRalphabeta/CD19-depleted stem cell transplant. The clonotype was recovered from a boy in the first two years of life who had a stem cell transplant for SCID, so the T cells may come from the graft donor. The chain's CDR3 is CASSYVAGGPDEQFF. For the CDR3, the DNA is TGTGCCAGCAGTTACGTAGCGGGGGGGCCAGATGAGCAGTTCTTC.